The 21 T cell receptor beta chains given below trace back to one sample, sequenced in a study of blood T cell repertoires in COVID-19. Assay: immunoSEQ multiplex PCR; the TCRdb copy retains only in-frame clones and omits some. This table holds 63,000 or so clones, about 85% found once. Material for sequencing was peripheral blood. All receptors come from a man in his sixties or seventies with active COVID-19.

The chain links TRBV18 to TRBJ2-6, with 9 positions matching TRBD1. Germline loops: CDR1 KGHSH, CDR2 LQKENI. Trimming removed 4 bases from V and 0 bases from J; junction bases left unmatched: 10. The CDR3 covers 19 residues. Written as DNA, the CDR3 is TGTGCCAGCTCACGACTCGGACAGGGGCAGAGCTCTGGGGCCAACGTCCTGACTTTC. Residues: CASSRLGQGQSSGANVLTF.

The chain links TRBV6-5 to TRBJ2-4, with TRBD2 matching over 8 bases. The CDR3 length is 14 residues. The germline gives CDR1 MNHEY, CDR2 SVGAGI. The junction had 12 bases not matched to a gene; V was cut back by 6 bases and J by 11 bases. The CDR3 region is CASSRSGSLEVQYF. CDR3 DNA sequence: TGTGCCAGCAGCCGCAGCGGGAGCCTTGAGGTTCAGTACTTC.

The rearrangement links TRBV7-9 to TRBJ2-1; TRBD1 matches 9 bases. J lost 2 bases, V lost 10 bases, and 6 bases had no gene match. The CDR3 loop spans 14 amino acids. CDR1 and CDR2 from the germline V gene are SEHNR and FQNEAQ (reference sequence). This CDR3 is CAIQQGATYNEQFF. CDR3 in DNA: TGTGCCATCCAACAGGGGGCCACCTACAATGAGCAGTTCTTC.

The rearrangement uses TRBV18 and TRBJ1-2; 8 nucleotides agree with TRBD1. Per germline, CDR1 KGHSH and CDR2 LQKENI. With 3 bases clipped from V and 3 bases from J, the junction kept 0 bases outside the gene matches. This CDR3 comprises 13 residues. Here the CDR3 DNA reads TGTGCCAGCTCACCGACAGGGGACTATGGCTACACCTTC. Translated, it gives CASSPTGDYGYTF.

V is TRBV7-3 and J is TRBJ2-1, with TRBD2 matching over 10 bases. V was clipped by 5 bases and J by 3 bases; unmatched bases: 4. CDR3 length: 15 residues. CDR1 is SGHTA and CDR2 is FQGTGA in the germline V gene. In DNA, the CDR3 is TGTGCCAGCAGCCCGCTAGCGGGAGTCTACAATGAGCAGTTCTTC. Its protein product is CASSPLAGVYNEQFF. The variable domain in full, with the rest retrieved from reference TRBV7-3 and TRBJ2-1, is GAGVSQTPSNKVTEKGKYVELRCDPISGHTALYWYRQSLGQGPEFLIYFQGTGAADDSGLPNDRFFAVRPEGSVSTLKIQRTERGDSAVYLCASSPLAGVYNEQFFGPGTRLTVL.

The CDR3 DNA reads TGTGCCAGCAGTTACGAGCCGAGAGGGTCCTACGAGCAGTACTTC. This gives the protein CASSYEPRGSYEQYF. This rearrangement joins TRBV6-2 or TRBV6-3 to TRBJ2-7; D is perhaps TRBD2 (5 bases). The germline V gene encodes CDR1 MNHEY and CDR2 SVGEGT. The CDR3 has 15 amino acids. V was trimmed by 2 bases and J by 1 base, leaving 12 bases between them.

This clone was counted a few times. The V call is TRBV5-4, the J call TRBJ1-4; no clear D gene. This CDR3 contains 15 residues. The germline gives CDR1 SGHNT, CDR2 YYREEE (reference sequence). Between the trimmed V and J ends, which lost 4 bases and 0 bases, there was a span of 10 bases. CDR3 in DNA: TGTGCCAGCAGCACCAGGCGAGCAACTAATGAAAAACTGTTTTTT. It encodes CASSTRRATNEKLFF.

The chain links TRBV5-6 to TRBJ2-1, with 7 bases that match TRBD2. Germline V gives CDR1 SGHDT, CDR2 YYEEEE. CDR3 size: 15 residues. Trimming removed 4 bases from V and 0 bases from J; junction bases left unmatched: 4. The CDR3 is CASSPTSFSYNEQFF. The CDR3 bases are TGTGCCAGCAGCCCGACTAGCTTCTCCTACAATGAGCAGTTCTTC.

This chain joins TRBV7-2 and TRBJ2-7, with a weak D call TRBD2 (6 bases). The CDR3 length is 14 residues. With 6 bases removed from V and 0 bases from J, the gap between germline ends came to 12 bases. Germline CDR1 reads SGHTA; CDR2 reads FQGNSA. This CDR3 reads CASRPGLYSYEQYF. CDR3 sequence (DNA): TGTGCCAGCAGACCCGGACTATACTCCTACGAGCAGTACTTC.

This clone is a singleton in its sample. The chain combines TRBV7-9 with TRBJ2-5; TRBD2 matches 9 bases. V was clipped by 5 bases and J by 1 base; unmatched bases: 5. This CDR3 contains 15 residues. Germline values: CDR1 SEHNR, CDR2 FQNEAQ (reference sequence). The CDR3 DNA follows: TGTGCCAGCAGCAAAAGACTAGCGGTCCAAGAGACCCAGTACTTC. Translated: CASSKRLAVQETQYF.

The CDR3 spells CASSLGGDYVGDEQFF. CDR3 in DNA: TGCGCCAGCAGCTTGGGTGGGGACTACGTTGGCGATGAGCAGTTCTTC. The V and J genes are TRBV5-1 and TRBJ2-1; 7 bases agree with TRBD2. Germline CDR1 is SGHRS and CDR2 is YFSETQ. This CDR3 comprises 16 residues. With 0 bases clipped from V and 8 bases from J, the junction kept 11 bases outside the gene matches. Variable domain in full (rest from reference TRBV5-1 and TRBJ2-1): KAGVTQTPRYLIKTRGQQVTLSCSPISGHRSVSWYQQTPGQGLQFLFEYFSETQRNKGNFPGRFSGRQFSNSRSEMNVSTLELGDSALYLCASSLGGDYVGDEQFFGPGTRLTVL.

This rearrangement joins TRBV7-2 to TRBJ2-7, with 7 bases aligning to TRBD2. The J segment lost 4 bases and the V segment lost 0 bases, leaving 3 bases of the junction unmatched. The CDR3 totals 14 residues. Germline values: CDR1 SGHTA, CDR2 FQGNSA. DNA of the CDR3: TGTGCCAGCAGCTTAGCGCTGGGGGGGTACGAGCAGTACTTC. This encodes CASSLALGGYEQYF.

Only a few counts were recorded for this clone. This chain joins TRBV7-9 and TRBJ1-2; D is undetermined. Trimming stripped 5 bases from V and 8 bases from J, with 15 bases between. This CDR3 contains 13 residues. Germline assignment: CDR1 SEHNR and CDR2 FQNEAQ (reference sequence). CDR3 DNA sequence: TGTGCCAGCAGCCCCAGACCCTCGGGGGGCTACACCTTC. It yields the protein CASSPRPSGGYTF. Together with reference TRBV7-9 and TRBJ1-2, the CDR3 gives the full variable domain: DTGVSQNPRHKITKRGQNVTFRCDPISEHNRLYWYRQTLGQGPEFLTYFQNEAQLEKSRLLSDRFSAERPKGSFSTLEIQRTEQGDSAMYLCASSPRPSGGYTFGSGTRLTVV.

CDR3 in DNA: TGTGCCAGCATGGTGGGAGCTAGCAATCAGCCCCAGCATTTT. As protein: CASMVGASNQPQHF. The genes are TRBV28 and TRBJ1-5; the D is unclear. The CDR3 has 14 amino acids. The germline CDR1 and CDR2 sequences are MDHEN and SYDVKM. Between the trimmed V and J ends, which lost 7 bases and 0 bases, there was a span of 10 bases. Drawing the rest from reference TRBV28 and TRBJ1-5, the complete variable domain is DVKVTQSSRYLVKRTGEKVFLECVQDMDHENMFWYRQDPGLGLRLIYFSYDVKMKEKGDIPEGYSVSREKKERFSLILESASTNQTSMYLCASMVGASNQPQHFGDGTRLSIL.

The chain links TRBV12-5 to TRBJ1-5; TRBD1 might be the D (6 bases). The CDR3 has 16 residues. Germline V CDR1 and CDR2: LGHNT, FRNRAP. The germline V and J ends were trimmed by 7 bases and 0 bases, with 16 bases remaining between them. CDR3: CASDSGQPYSNQPQHF. For the CDR3, the DNA is TGTGCTAGTGACTCGGGACAACCCTATAGCAATCAGCCCCAGCATTTT.

The V call is TRBV10-2, the J call TRBJ1-1, with D perhaps TRBD1 (5 bases). The CDR3 extends over 14 amino acids. V gave up 2 bases and J gave up 4 bases, with 11 bases separating them. Germline CDR1 reads WSHSY; CDR2 reads SAAADI. The CDR3 DNA sequence: TGCGCCAGCAGTGAGGGGGGGTTCGGCACTGAAGCTTTCTTT. Translated: CASSEGGFGTEAFF.

The chain combines TRBV6-4 with TRBJ2-1; D perhaps matches TRBD1 (6 bases). Trimming cost V 0 bases and J 4 bases, with 10 bases left between them. Germline V gene data show CDR1 as MRHNA and CDR2 as SNTAGT. CDR3 length equals 15 residues. CDR3 bases: TGTGCCAGCAGTGACTCGAGAAGGGGGTACAATGAGCAGTTCTTC. This gives the protein CASSDSRRGYNEQFF.

This clone was seen more than once but under ten times. The chain employs TRBV7-9 and TRBJ1-6, with a possible D match to TRBD1 (6 bases). CDR3 length: 15 residues. V shed 2 bases and J shed 13 bases, with 18 bases lying between them. Germline-derived CDR1 and CDR2 are SEHNR and FQNEAQ (reference sequence). CDR3 sequence: CASSLSGMQGPPLHF. The CDR3 bases are TGTGCCAGCAGCTTAAGCGGAATGCAGGGGCCGCCCCTCCACTTT.

The chain carries TRBV15 and TRBJ1-1; the D gene is possibly TRBD1 (5 bases). Trimming removed 0 bases at V and 5 bases at J, with 16 bases between. In germline, CDR1 is LNHNV, CDR2 YYDKDF (reference sequence). The CDR3 is made up of 16 amino acids. The CDR3 nucleotides read TGTGCCACCAGCAGAGATATTGGGGGAGGGTATACTGAAGCTTTCTTT. Translation gives CATSRDIGGGYTEAFF.

The chain carries TRBV29-1 and TRBJ2-7; TRBD2 is a possible D gene (6 bases). This CDR3 contains 10 residues. Germline lookup yields CDR1 SQVTM and CDR2 ANQGSEA. With 4 bases removed from V and 9 bases from J, the gap between germline ends came to 10 bases. CDR3 sequence: CSVGGDGQYF. CDR3 in DNA: TGCAGCGTTGGGGGGGACGGGCAGTACTTC.

CDR3 sequence reads: CASSPQGGGNQPQHF. The CDR3 bases are TGTGCCAGCAGCCCACAGGGGGGCGGCAATCAGCCCCAGCATTTT. This chain uses TRBV7-9 with TRBJ1-5, with 8 nucleotides matching TRBD1. Germline lookup yields CDR1 SEHNR and CDR2 FQNEAQ (reference sequence). The CDR3 totals 15 residues. With 5 bases clipped from V and 2 bases from J, the junction kept 5 bases outside the gene matches.